This is a list of T cell receptor beta chains from one sample in a study of type 1 regulatory T cells. Their antigens are not known. TCRdb reprocessed the reads with MiXCR, giving one entry per CDR3 protein. The sample lists about 42,000 distinct CDR3 sequences, 12% occurring once. Input material: cultured non-Tr1 T cells, either the whole culture or a sorted T cell fraction (not recorded which). These TCRs come from a human donor in good health. CDR3s include the opening cysteine and the closing phenylalanine or tryptophan. D genes are given only for firm matches. Expanded clones are given a class, and other clones once, few, many or no size at all.

CDR3 protein: CASSIDPAGGIPQHF
CDR3 DNA: TGTGCCAGTAGTATAGATCCCGCAGGGGGCATTCCCCAGCATTTT
V gene: TRBV19
J gene: TRBJ1-5
clone size: NA
D gene: TRBD1

CDR3 protein: CSAYGQGQDGYTF
CDR3 DNA: TGCAGTGCTTACGGACAGGGGCAGGATGGCTACACCTTC
V gene: TRBV20-1
J gene: TRBJ1-2
clone size: many
D gene: TRBD1

CDR3 protein: CASCKAPQTYNEQFF
CDR3 DNA: TGCGCCTCCTGTAAGGCGCCCCAGACATACAATGAGCAGTTCTTC
V gene: TRBV5-1
J gene: TRBJ2-1
clone size: NA
D gene: NA

CDR3 protein: CSADPGLGTDTQYF
CDR3 DNA: TGCAGTGCAGACCCCGGACTAGGCACAGATACGCAGTATTTT
V gene: TRBV20-1
J gene: TRBJ2-3
clone size: many
D gene: TRBD2

CDR3 protein: CASSPWDREDEQYF
CDR3 DNA: TGTGCCAGCAGCCCTTGGGACAGGGAGGACGAGCAGTACTTC
V gene: TRBV7-3
J gene: TRBJ2-7
clone size: NA
D gene: TRBD1

CDR3 protein: CASSQDAGRFSEQFF
CDR3 DNA: TGCGCCAGCAGCCAAGATGCGGGTCGGTTTAGTGAGCAGTTCTTC
V gene: TRBV4-1
J gene: TRBJ2-1
clone size: NA
D gene: NA

CDR3 protein: CASSAGTGGQPQHF
CDR3 DNA: TGTGCCAGCAGTGCCGGGACAGGGGGTCAGCCCCAGCATTTT
V gene: TRBV6-6
J gene: TRBJ1-5
clone size: NA
D gene: TRBD1

CDR3 protein: CASSSTSGIYEQYF
CDR3 DNA: TGTGCCAGCAGTTCGACTAGCGGGATCTACGAGCAGTACTTC
V gene: TRBV6-5
J gene: TRBJ2-7
clone size: few
D gene: TRBD2

CDR3 protein: CASSSRLRAGVIETQYF
CDR3 DNA: TGTGCCAGCAGCTCCCGTCTTCGAGCGGGAGTGATCGAGACCCAGTACTTC
V gene: TRBV7-2
J gene: TRBJ2-5
clone size: many
D gene: TRBD2

CDR3 protein: CASSPSDGASSYNEQFF
CDR3 DNA: TGTGCCAGCAGCCCAAGTGATGGAGCGAGCTCCTACAATGAGCAGTTCTTC
V gene: TRBV3-1
J gene: TRBJ2-1
clone size: many
D gene: NA

CDR3 protein: CASSSLDGKETQYF
CDR3 DNA: TGTGCCAGCAGCTCCCTGGACGGGAAAGAGACCCAGTACTTC
V gene: TRBV5-5
J gene: TRBJ2-5
clone size: NA
D gene: NA

CDR3 protein: CSALPGKTEAFF
CDR3 DNA: TGCAGTGCCCTCCCCGGGAAGACTGAAGCTTTCTTT
V gene: TRBV20-1
J gene: TRBJ1-1
clone size: NA
D gene: NA

CDR3 protein: CASSLGGTNSYEQYF
CDR3 DNA: TGCGCCAGCAGCTTGGGGGGGACAAACTCCTACGAGCAGTACTTC
V gene: TRBV5-1
J gene: TRBJ2-7
clone size: many
D gene: NA

CDR3 protein: CASSLAGPTAQETQYF
CDR3 DNA: TGTGCCAGCAGCTTAGCGGGCCCGACAGCCCAAGAGACCCAGTACTTC
V gene: TRBV7-8
J gene: TRBJ2-5
clone size: many
D gene: NA

CDR3 protein: CASSPPGGLDPNEQFF
CDR3 DNA: TGTGCCAGCAGCCCACCAGGGGGACTAGACCCCAATGAGCAGTTCTTC
V gene: TRBV5-4
J gene: TRBJ2-1
clone size: few
D gene: NA

CDR3 protein: CASSPRTWGDTQYF
CDR3 DNA: TGTGCCAGCAGCCCGAGGACCTGGGGAGATACGCAGTATTTT
V gene: TRBV9
J gene: TRBJ2-3
clone size: many
D gene: NA